The T cell receptor (beta chain) described here comes from a study of T-cell reconstitution after alpha-beta-depleted transplantation in children. Comments on this clonotype: Its antigen is undetermined.

Study results and limitations: The origin of high day-60 TCRbeta diversity in some patients lay in surviving recipient T cells and thymic progenitors. Expanded clones from the graft, numbering several hundred, reportedly supplied alpha-beta T cells about two months after transplant. One year post-transplant, T-cell counts and diversity were largely derived from T cells produced anew.

Unique molecular identifiers featured in how the TCRbeta library was prepared. TCRdb recomputed calls from the PCR reads with MiXCR, one row per CDR3 protein. In the table there are about 58,000 distinct CDR3 sequences, roughly 45% of which are singletons. Sequenced here: PBMCs, mostly from graft donor cells, sampled 360 days after TCRalphabeta/CD19-depleted stem cell transplant. The receptor's source is a male patient aged 10-17 years who had a stem cell transplant for acute lymphoblastic leukemia, so the T cells may come from the graft donor.

CDR3 DNA sequence: TGTGCCAGCAGTTTCCACGGGACAGGTCTCTATGGCTACACCTTC. Its protein is CASSFHGTGLYGYTF. The chain combines TRBV28 with TRBJ1-2; 8 nucleotides agree with TRBD1. This CDR3 is 15 amino acids long. The V and J ends lost 3 bases and 4 bases, in that order; junction bases with no gene match: 7. CDR1 MDHEN and CDR2 SYDVKM come from the germline V gene.